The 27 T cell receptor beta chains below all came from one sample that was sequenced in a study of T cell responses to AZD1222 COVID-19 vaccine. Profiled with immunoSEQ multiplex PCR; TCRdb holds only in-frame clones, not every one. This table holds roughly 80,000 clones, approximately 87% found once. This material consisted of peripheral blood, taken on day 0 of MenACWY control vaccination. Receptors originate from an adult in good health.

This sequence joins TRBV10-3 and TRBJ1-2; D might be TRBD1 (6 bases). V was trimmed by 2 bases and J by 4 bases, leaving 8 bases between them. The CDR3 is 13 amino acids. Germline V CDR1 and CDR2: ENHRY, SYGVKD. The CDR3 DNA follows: TGTGCCATCAGTGAGACGGGGGCCTATGGCTACACCTTC. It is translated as CAISETGAYGYTF.

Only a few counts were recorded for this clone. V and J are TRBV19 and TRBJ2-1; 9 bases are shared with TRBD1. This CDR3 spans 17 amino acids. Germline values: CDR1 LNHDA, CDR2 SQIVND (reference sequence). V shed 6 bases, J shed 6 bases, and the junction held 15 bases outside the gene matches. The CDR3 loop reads CASSSGTGFQFRNEQFF. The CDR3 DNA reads TGTGCCAGTAGCAGCGGGACAGGGTTCCAGTTCCGCAATGAGCAGTTCTTC.

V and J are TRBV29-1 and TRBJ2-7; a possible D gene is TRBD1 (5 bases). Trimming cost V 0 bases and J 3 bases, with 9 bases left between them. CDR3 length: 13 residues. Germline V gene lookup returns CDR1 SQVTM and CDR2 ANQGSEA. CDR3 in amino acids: CSVEDVRGYEQYF. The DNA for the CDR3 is TGCAGCGTTGAAGATGTAAGGGGCTACGAGCAGTACTTC.

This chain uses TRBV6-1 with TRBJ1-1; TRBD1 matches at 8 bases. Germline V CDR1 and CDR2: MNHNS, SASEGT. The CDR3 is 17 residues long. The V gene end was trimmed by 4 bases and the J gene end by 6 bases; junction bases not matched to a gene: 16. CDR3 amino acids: CASSGIPSQGAIAEAFF. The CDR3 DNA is TGTGCCAGCAGTGGTATCCCTAGTCAGGGGGCAATCGCTGAAGCTTTCTTT.

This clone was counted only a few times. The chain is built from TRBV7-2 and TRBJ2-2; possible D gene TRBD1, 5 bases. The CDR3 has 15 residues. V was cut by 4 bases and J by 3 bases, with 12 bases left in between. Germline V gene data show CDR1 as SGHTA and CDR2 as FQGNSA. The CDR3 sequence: CASSSTQGYTGELFF. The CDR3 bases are TGTGCCAGCAGCTCGACTCAGGGCTACACCGGGGAGCTGTTTTTT.

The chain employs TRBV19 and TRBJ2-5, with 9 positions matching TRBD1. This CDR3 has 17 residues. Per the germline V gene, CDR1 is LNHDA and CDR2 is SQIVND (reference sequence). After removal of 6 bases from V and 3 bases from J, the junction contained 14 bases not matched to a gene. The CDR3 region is CASSPKPGQGMKETQYF. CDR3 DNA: TGTGCCAGTAGCCCCAAACCCGGACAGGGGATGAAAGAGACCCAGTACTTC.

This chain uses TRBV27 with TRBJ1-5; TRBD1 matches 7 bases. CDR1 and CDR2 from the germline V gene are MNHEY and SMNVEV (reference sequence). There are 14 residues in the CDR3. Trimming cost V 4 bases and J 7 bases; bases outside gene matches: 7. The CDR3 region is CASSSRQGGQPQHF. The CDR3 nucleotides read TGTGCCAGCAGTTCACGACAGGGCGGCCAGCCCCAGCATTTT.

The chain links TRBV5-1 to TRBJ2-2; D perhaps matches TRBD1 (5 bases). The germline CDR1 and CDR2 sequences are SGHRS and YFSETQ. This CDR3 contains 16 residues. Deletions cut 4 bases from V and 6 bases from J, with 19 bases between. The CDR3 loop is CASSPRQGLGAGELFF. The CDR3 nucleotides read TGCGCCAGCAGCCCCCGCCAGGGCTTAGGGGCCGGGGAGCTGTTTTTT.

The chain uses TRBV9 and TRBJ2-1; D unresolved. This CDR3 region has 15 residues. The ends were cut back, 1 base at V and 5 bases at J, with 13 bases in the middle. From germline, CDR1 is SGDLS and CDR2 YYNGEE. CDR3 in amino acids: CASSVWASTNNEQFF. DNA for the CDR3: TGTGCCAGCAGCGTATGGGCTTCTACTAACAATGAGCAGTTCTTC.

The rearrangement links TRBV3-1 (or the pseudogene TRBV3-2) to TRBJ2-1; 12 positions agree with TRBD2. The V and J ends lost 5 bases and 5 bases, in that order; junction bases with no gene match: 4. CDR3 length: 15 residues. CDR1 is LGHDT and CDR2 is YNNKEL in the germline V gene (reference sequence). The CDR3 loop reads CASSAGLAGNNEQFF. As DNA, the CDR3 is TGTGCCAGCAGCGCGGGACTAGCGGGCAACAATGAGCAGTTCTTC.

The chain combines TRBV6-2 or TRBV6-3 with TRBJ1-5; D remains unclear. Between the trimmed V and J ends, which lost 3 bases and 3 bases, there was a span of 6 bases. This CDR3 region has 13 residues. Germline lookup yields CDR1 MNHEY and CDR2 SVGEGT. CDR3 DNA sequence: TGTGCCAGCAGTTATCATCCCAATCAGCCCCAGCATTTT. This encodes CASSYHPNQPQHF.

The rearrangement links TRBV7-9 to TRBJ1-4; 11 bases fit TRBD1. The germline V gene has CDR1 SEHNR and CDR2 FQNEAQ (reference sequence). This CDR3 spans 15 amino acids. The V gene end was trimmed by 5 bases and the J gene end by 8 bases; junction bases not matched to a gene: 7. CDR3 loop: CASSLWDRGKEKLFF. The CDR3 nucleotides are TGTGCCAGCAGCCTATGGGACAGGGGGAAGGAAAAACTGTTTTTT.

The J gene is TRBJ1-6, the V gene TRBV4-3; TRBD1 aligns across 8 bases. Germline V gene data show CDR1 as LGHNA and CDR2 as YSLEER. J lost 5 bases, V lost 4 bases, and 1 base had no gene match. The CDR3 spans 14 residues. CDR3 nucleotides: TGCGCCAGCAGCCCGACAGGGGATAATTCACCCCTCCACTTT. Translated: CASSPTGDNSPLHF.

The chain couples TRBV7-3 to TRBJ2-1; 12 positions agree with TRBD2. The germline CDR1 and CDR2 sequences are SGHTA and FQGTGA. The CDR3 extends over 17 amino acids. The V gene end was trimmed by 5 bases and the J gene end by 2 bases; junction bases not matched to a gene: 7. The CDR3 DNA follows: TGTGCCAGCAGCCCCAGGACTAGCGGGGTTACCTACAATGAGCAGTTCTTC. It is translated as CASSPRTSGVTYNEQFF.

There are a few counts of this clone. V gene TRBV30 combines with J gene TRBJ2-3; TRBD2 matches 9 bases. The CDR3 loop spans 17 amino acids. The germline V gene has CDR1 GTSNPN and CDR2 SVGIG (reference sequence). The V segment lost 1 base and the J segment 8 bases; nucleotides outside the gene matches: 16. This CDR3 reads CAWSAGASGNTMGTQYF. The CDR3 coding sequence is TGTGCCTGGAGTGCAGGGGCTAGCGGGAACACCATGGGTACGCAGTATTTT.

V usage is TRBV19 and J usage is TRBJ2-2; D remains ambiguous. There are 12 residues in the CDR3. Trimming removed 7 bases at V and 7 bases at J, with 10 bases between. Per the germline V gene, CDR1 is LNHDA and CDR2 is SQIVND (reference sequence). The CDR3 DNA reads TGTGCCAGTACTCGCGAGAGCGGGGAGCTGTTTTTT. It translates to CASTRESGELFF.

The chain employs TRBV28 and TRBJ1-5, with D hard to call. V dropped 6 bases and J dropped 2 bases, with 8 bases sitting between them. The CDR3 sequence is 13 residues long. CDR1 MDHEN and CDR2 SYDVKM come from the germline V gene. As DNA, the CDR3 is TGTGCCAGCAGGGGAAGGGGCAATCAGCCCCAGCATTTT. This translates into CASRGRGNQPQHF.

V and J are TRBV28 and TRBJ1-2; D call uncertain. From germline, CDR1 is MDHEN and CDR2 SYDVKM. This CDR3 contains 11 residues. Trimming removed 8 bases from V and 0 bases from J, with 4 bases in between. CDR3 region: CASGTNYGYTF. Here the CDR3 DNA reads TGTGCCAGCGGCACTAACTATGGCTACACCTTC.

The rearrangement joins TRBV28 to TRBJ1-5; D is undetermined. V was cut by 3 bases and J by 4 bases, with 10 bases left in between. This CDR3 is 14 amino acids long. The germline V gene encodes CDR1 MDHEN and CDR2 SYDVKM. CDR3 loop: CASSFQAGNQPQHF. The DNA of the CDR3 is TGTGCCAGCAGTTTCCAGGCGGGGAATCAGCCCCAGCATTTT.

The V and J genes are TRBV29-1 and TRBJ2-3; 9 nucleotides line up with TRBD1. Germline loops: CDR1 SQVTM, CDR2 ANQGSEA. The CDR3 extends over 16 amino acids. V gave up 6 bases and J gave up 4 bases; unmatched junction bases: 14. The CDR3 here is CSVTPTGTGPADTQYF. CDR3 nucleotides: TGCAGCGTAACCCCCACCGGGACAGGGCCCGCAGATACGCAGTATTTT.

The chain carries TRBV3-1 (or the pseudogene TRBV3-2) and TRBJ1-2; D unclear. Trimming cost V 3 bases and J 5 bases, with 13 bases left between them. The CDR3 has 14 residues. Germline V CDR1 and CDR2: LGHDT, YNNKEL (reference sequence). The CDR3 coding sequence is TGTGCCAGCAGCCACAACCACGGGAAATATGGCTACACCTTC. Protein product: CASSHNHGKYGYTF.

Written as DNA, the CDR3 is TGTGCCAGCAGCCAGGGAGGCGGAGCGGGAGGGTACAATGAGCAGTTCTTC. Translating it yields CASSQGGGAGGYNEQFF. J is TRBJ2-1 and V is TRBV14; 10 bases align to TRBD2. From germline, CDR1 is SGHDN and CDR2 FVKESK. Trimming cost V 3 bases and J 4 bases; bases outside gene matches: 9. The CDR3 loop spans 17 amino acids.

The CDR3 nucleotides read TGTGCTAGTGCTTTAGGGACAGCGGGGAACACTGAAGCTTTCTTT. Encoded protein: CASALGTAGNTEAFF. The chain couples TRBV12-5 to TRBJ1-1, with 7 bases that match TRBD1. CDR1 and CDR2 from the germline V gene are LGHNT and FRNRAP. V lost 7 bases, J lost 1 base, and 9 bases stayed unmatched. The CDR3 contains 15 residues.

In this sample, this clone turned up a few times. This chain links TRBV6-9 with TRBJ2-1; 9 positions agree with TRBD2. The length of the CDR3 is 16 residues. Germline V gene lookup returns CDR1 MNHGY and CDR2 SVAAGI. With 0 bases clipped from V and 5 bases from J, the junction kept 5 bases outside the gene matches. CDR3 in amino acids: CASSYSQREVHNEQFF. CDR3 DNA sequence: TGTGCCAGCAGTTATTCCCAGCGGGAGGTCCACAATGAGCAGTTCTTC.

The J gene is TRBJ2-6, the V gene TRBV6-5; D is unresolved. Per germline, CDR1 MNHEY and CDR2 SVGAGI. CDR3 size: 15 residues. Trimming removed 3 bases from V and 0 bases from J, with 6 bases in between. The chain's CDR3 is CASSYEPSGANVLTF. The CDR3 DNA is TGTGCCAGCAGTTATGAACCCTCTGGGGCCAACGTCCTGACTTTC.

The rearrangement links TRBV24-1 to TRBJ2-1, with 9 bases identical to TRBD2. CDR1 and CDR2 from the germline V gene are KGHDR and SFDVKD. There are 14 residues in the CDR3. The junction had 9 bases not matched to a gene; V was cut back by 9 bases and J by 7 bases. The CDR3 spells CATGSRTSDNEQFF. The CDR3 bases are TGTGCCACCGGGTCGCGGACTAGCGATAATGAGCAGTTCTTC.

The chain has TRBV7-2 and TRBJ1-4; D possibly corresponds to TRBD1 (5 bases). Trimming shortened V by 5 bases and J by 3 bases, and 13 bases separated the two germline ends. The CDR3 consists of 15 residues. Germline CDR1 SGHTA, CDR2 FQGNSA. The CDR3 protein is CASSQRPGPNEKLFF. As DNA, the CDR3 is TGTGCCAGCAGCCAGCGACCGGGGCCTAATGAAAAACTGTTTTTT.